These 9 T cell receptor beta chains share one sample of origin, sequenced in a study of CD8 T cells in Susac syndrome. With random hexamers, 0.5 to 1 ug RNA was reverse transcribed. TCRdb reanalysed the immunoSEQ multiplex PCR reads using MiXCR and keeps one entry per CDR3 protein. The sample consists of tens of thousands of distinct CDR3 sequences, 90% to 95% of them appearing once. The sample taken for sequencing was CD8+ T cells from PBMCs. The source of these receptors is a human donor with multiple sclerosis.

The chain carries TRBV4-1 and TRBJ2-3, with 9 bases that match TRBD2. The CDR3 runs 17 residues. V shed 7 bases and J 0 bases; nucleotides not matched to a gene: 11. Germline values: CDR1 MGHRA, CDR2 YSYEKL. CDR3 loop: CASKPRAAGGSTDTQYF. The CDR3 bases are TGCGCCAGCAAACCCCGAGCGGCGGGGGGGAGCACAGATACGCAGTATTTT.

V gene TRBV4-1 combines with J gene TRBJ2-3, with 11 bases matching TRBD2. J gave up 6 bases and V 8 bases, and 7 bases lay outside the gene matches. This CDR3 region has 14 residues. Germline V gives CDR1 MGHRA, CDR2 YSYEKL. In DNA, the CDR3 is TGCGCCAGCGGTCCGGGACTAGCGGCCGATACGCAGTATTTT. Amino acids: CASGPGLAADTQYF.

This clonotype was detected only once. Relative to the germline gene, one junction end is altered; a read error may explain this. V gene TRBV7-7 combines with J gene TRBJ2-2; no definite D call. CDR1 and CDR2 (germline): SSHAT, FNYEAQ (reference sequence). The CDR3 runs 11 residues. The CDR3 DNA is TGTGCTAGCAGCTTGGGCAGGGAGCTGTTTTTT. Encoded protein: CASSLGRELFF.

Only one count was recorded for this clonotype. This chain uses TRBV12-3 or TRBV12-4 with TRBJ2-7, with D perhaps matching TRBD2 (6 bases). V was clipped by 6 bases and J by 8 bases, with 17 bases between them. This CDR3 region has 13 residues. Written as DNA, the CDR3 is TGTGCCAGCAGCATCGGGTTCGGAGGGAAGCAGTACTTC. Translation: CASSIGFGGKQYF.

This clonotype was recorded a few times. The chain links TRBV13 to TRBJ2-5; D not resolved. V was clipped by 2 bases and J by 1 base, with 2 bases between them. The CDR3 spans 12 residues. Germline CDR1 reads PRHDT; CDR2 reads FYEKMQ (reference sequence). This chain's CDR3 is CASSLLQETQYF. In DNA form, the CDR3 reads TGTGCCAGCAGCTTACTCCAAGAGACCCAGTACTTC. Filled out from reference TRBV13 and TRBJ2-5, the complete variable domain reads AAGVIQSPRHLIKEKRETATLKCYPIPRHDTVYWYQQGPGQDPQFLISFYEKMQSDKGSIPDRFSAQQFSDYHSELNMSSLELGDSALYFCASSLLQETQYFGPGTRLLVL.

The chain recombines TRBV28 with TRBJ1-1, with TRBD1 matching 7 bases. The CDR3 is 14 amino acids. CDR1 and CDR2 (germline): MDHEN, SYDVKM. V was clipped by 5 bases and J by 6 bases; unmatched bases: 9. DNA for the CDR3: TGTGCCAGCAGTGTCGACAGGGATGTAGCTGAAGCTTTCTTT. This codes for CASSVDRDVAEAFF.

The rearrangement joins TRBV6-4 to TRBJ2-2; 9 bases fit TRBD2. The CDR3 is made up of 15 amino acids. The germline V gene encodes CDR1 MRHNA and CDR2 SNTAGT. With 3 bases clipped from V and 1 base from J, the junction kept 0 bases outside the gene matches. CDR3 loop: CASSERGGNTGELFF. CDR3 in DNA: TGTGCCAGCAGTGAGCGGGGGGGGAACACCGGGGAGCTGTTTTTT.

The chain carries TRBV5-1 and TRBJ2-3, with D unresolved. CDR3 length: 14 amino acids. V was pared by 4 bases and J by 7 bases, with 16 bases between. From germline, CDR1 is SGHRS and CDR2 YFSETQ. For the CDR3, the DNA is TGCGCCAGCAGCGAGCCGGACGGCAGTTATACGCAGTATTTT. Translating gives CASSEPDGSYTQYF.

The rearrangement links TRBV4-2 to TRBJ1-1; 7 nucleotides line up with TRBD1. This CDR3 comprises 13 residues. Germline CDR1 is LGHNA and CDR2 is YNFKEQ. V lost 0 bases to trimming and J lost 8 bases; unmatched junction nucleotides: 3. CDR3 bases: TGTGCCAGCAGCCAAGAGGCGACAGGGGAAGCTTTCTTT. Its protein is CASSQEATGEAFF.